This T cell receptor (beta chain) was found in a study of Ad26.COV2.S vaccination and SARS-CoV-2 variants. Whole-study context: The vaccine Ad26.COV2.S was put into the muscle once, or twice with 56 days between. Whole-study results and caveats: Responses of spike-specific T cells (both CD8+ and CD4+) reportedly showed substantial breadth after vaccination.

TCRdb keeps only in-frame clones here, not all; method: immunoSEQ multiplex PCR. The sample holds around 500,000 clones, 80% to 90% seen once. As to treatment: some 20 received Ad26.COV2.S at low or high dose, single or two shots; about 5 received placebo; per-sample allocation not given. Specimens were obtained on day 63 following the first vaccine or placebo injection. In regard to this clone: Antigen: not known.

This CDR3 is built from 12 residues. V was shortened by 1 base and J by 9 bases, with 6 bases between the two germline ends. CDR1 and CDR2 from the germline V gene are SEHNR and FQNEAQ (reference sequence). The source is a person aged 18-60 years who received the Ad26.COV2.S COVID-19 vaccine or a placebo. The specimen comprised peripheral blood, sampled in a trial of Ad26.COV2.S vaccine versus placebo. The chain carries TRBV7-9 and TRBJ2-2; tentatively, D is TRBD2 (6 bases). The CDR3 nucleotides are TGTGCCAGCAGCTTAGGCGGGAGGGAGCTGTTTTTT. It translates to CASSLGGRELFF. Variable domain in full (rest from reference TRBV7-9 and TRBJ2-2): DTGVSQNPRHKITKRGQNVTFRCDPISEHNRLYWYRQTLGQGPEFLTYFQNEAQLEKSRLLSDRFSAERPKGSFSTLEIQRTEQGDSAMYLCASSLGGRELFFGEGSRLTVL.